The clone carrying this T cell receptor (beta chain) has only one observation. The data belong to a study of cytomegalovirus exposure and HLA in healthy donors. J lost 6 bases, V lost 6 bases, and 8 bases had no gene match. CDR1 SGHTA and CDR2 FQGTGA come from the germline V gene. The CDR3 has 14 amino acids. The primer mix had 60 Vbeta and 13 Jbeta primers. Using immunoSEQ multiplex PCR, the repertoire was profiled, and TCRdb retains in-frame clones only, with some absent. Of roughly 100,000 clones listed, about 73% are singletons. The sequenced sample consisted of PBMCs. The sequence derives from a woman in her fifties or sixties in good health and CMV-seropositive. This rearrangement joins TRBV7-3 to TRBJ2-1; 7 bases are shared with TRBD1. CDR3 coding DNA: TGTGCCAGCAGAGAGACAGGGTTGGGCAATGAGCAGTTCTTC. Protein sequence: CASRETGLGNEQFF. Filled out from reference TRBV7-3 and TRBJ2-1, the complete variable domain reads GAGVSQTPSNKVTEKGKYVELRCDPISGHTALYWYRQSLGQGPEFLIYFQGTGAADDSGLPNDRFFAVRPEGSVSTLKIQRTERGDSAVYLCASRETGLGNEQFFGPGTRLTVL.